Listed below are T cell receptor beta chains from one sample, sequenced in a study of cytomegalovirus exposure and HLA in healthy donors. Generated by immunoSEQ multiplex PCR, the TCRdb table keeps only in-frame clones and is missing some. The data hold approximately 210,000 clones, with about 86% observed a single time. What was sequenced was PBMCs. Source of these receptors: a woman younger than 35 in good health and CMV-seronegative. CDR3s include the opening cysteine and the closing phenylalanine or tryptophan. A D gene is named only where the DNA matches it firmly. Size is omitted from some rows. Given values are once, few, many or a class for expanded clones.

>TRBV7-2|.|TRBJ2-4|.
CASSLARSNIQYF
TGTGCCAGCAGCTTAGCGCGCTCTAACATTCAGTACTTC
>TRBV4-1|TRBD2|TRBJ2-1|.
CASGDGGSGEQFF
TGCGCCAGCGGAGACGGGGGGAGTGGTGAGCAGTTCTTC
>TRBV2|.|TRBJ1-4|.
CASSDRRGVREKLFF
TGTGCCAGCAGTGACCGAAGGGGTGTTCGTGAAAAACTGTTTTTT
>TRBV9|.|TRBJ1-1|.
CASSVTGKGTEAFF
TGTGCCAGCAGCGTTACAGGGAAGGGGACTGAAGCTTTCTTT
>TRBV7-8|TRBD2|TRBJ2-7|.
CASSLGVKVGTSGYEQYF
TGTGCCAGCAGCTTAGGGGTTAAAGTTGGGACTAGCGGATACGAGCAGTACTTC
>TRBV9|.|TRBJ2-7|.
CASSVDVERSYEQYF
TGTGCCAGCAGCGTAGACGTAGAGCGATCCTACGAGCAGTACTTC
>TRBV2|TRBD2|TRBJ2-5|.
CASSEAVGLAGGWQETQYF
TGTGCCAGCAGTGAAGCGGTCGGACTAGCGGGAGGTTGGCAAGAGACCCAGTACTTC
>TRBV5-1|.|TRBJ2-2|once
CASSLSGGANTGELFF
TGCGCCAGCAGCTTATCGGGCGGGGCGAACACCGGGGAGCTGTTTTTT
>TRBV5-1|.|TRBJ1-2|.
CASSLYPDSNYGYTF
TGCGCCAGCAGCTTGTACCCGGACAGCAACTATGGCTACACCTTC
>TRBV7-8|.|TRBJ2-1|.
CASSLARFDEQFF
TGTGCCAGCAGCCTCGCTAGGTTCGATGAGCAGTTCTTC
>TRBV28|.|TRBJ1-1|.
CASSLGSLPKTEAFF
TGTGCCAGCAGTTTAGGGAGCCTCCCTAAGACTGAAGCTTTCTTT
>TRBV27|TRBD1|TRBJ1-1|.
CASRDRGTEAFF
TGTGCCAGCAGGGACAGGGGGACTGAAGCTTTCTTT
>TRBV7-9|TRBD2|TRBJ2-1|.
CASSPEPFLAGETYNEQFF
TGTGCCAGCAGCCCCGAGCCGTTTCTAGCGGGAGAAACCTACAATGAGCAGTTCTTC
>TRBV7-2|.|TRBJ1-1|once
CASSLANREAFF
TGTGCCAGCAGCTTAGCCAACCGGGAGGCTTTCTTT
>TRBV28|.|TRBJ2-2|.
CASSTGPALEGATGELFF
TGTGCCAGCAGTACGGGACCTGCTTTGGAGGGGGCCACCGGGGAGCTGTTTTTT
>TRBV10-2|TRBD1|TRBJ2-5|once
CASSGDSPGQGTEETQYF
TGCGCCAGCAGTGGGGACTCTCCGGGACAGGGGACCGAAGAGACCCAGTACTTC
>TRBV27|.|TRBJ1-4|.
CASSSGTAGGKLFF
TGTGCCAGCAGTTCGGGGACGGCTGGGGGGAAACTGTTTTTT